This TCR beta chain appears in the sequencing data of a study of radiotherapy plus CTLA-4 blockade in lung cancer. The overall study: Objective response was observed in approximately 18% of patients, and disease control in 31%. Points from the study as a whole: Per reports, early blood T cell clone dynamics, plus interferon-beta, forecast response most strongly. Radiotherapy plus ipilimumab was followed by expansion in blood of tumor-derived TCR clones.

Focal radiation and CTLA-4 blockade (ipilimumab) were tested in chemo-refractory metastatic non-small-cell lung cancer patients. About this clone itself: The antigen is not known. The sample holds other DNA sequences that translate to the same CDR3.

Generated by immunoSEQ multiplex PCR, the TCRdb table keeps only in-frame clones and is missing some. The sample consists of around 110,000 clones, 81% of them appearing once. V was pared by 2 bases and J by 5 bases, with 9 bases between. Germline CDR1 SGHTA, CDR2 FQGTGA. The CDR3 length is 13 residues. V usage is TRBV7-3 and J usage is TRBJ1-2, with D perhaps matching TRBD1 (6 bases). The specimen was peripheral blood, collected from a patient treated with radiotherapy plus ipilimumab. The origin of this receptor is a human donor with non-small cell lung cancer that progressed on radiotherapy plus ipilimumab. Some clones in this sample may be carry-over from other donors' samples. CDR3 sequence reads: CASSLGQGYGYTF. The CDR3 DNA follows: TGTGCCAGCAGCTTAGGCCAGGGGTATGGCTACACCTTC.